The entry below describes one TCR beta chain. The source of the sample is a study of T cell changes during pregnancy in multiple sclerosis. Generated by immunoSEQ multiplex PCR, the TCRdb table keeps only in-frame clones and is missing some. Of some 74,000 clones in the sample, 92% were seen once. J was trimmed by 5 bases and V by 5 bases; bases with no gene match: 9. CDR1 and CDR2 (germline): LNHDA, SQIVND (reference sequence). The CDR3 loop spans 16 amino acids. This sequence joins TRBV19 and TRBJ1-5, with 10 positions matching TRBD1. The TCR originated in a female donor with multiple sclerosis, enrolled in a pregnancy study. The sequences come from peripheral blood, collected before pregnancy. The CDR3 is CASSPDRDRGYQPQHF. Here the CDR3 DNA reads TGTGCCAGTAGTCCGGATCGGGACAGGGGTTATCAGCCCCAGCATTTT. The full variable domain, completed using reference TRBV19 and TRBJ1-5, is DGGITQSPKYLFRKEGQNVTLSCEQNLNHDAMYWYRQDPGQGLRLIYYSQIVNDFQKGDIAEGYSVSREKKESFPLTVTSAQKNPTAFYLCASSPDRDRGYQPQHFGDGTRLSIL.